The 32 T cell receptor beta chains listed next were all sequenced from one sample in a study of blood T cell repertoires in COVID-19. Assay used: immunoSEQ multiplex PCR; TCRdb lists only in-frame clones, some missing. The sample contains just under 150,000 clones, approximately 88% of which appear only once. Material: peripheral blood. These receptors were obtained from a woman aged 45 to 65 with acute or convalescent COVID-19.

The chain combines TRBV19 with TRBJ1-1, with a tentative D call TRBD1 (6 bases). CDR1 is LNHDA and CDR2 is SQIVND in the germline V gene (reference sequence). V gave up 9 bases and J gave up 2 bases, with 19 bases separating them. The CDR3 loop spans 15 amino acids. CDR3 sequence (DNA): TGTGCCAGCCTAACGGGAGGGGGGAGTAACACTGAAGCTTTCTTT. It is translated as CASLTGGGSNTEAFF.

The chain couples TRBV4-2 to TRBJ2-7; 8 positions agree with TRBD1. With 2 bases clipped from V and 2 bases from J, the junction kept 2 bases outside the gene matches. The CDR3 runs to 14 residues. CDR1 is LGHNA and CDR2 is YNFKEQ in the germline V gene. The CDR3 nucleotides are TGTGCCAGCAGCCAAAAGACAGGGGCCTACGAGCAGTACTTC. The encoded protein is CASSQKTGAYEQYF.

V is TRBV18 and J is TRBJ2-5, with 10 nucleotides matching TRBD2. CDR3 size: 15 residues. CDR1 KGHSH and CDR2 LQKENI come from the germline V gene. V was pared by 1 base and J by 4 bases, with 3 bases of the junction left unmatched. The CDR3 sequence is CASSPRSGGGETQYF. DNA of the CDR3: TGTGCCAGCTCACCACGAAGCGGGGGGGGAGAGACCCAGTACTTC. Full variable domain (remainder filled in from reference TRBV18 and TRBJ2-5): NAGVMQNPRHLVRRRGQEARLRCSPMKGHSHVYWYRQLPEEGLKFMVYLQKENIIDESGMPKERFSAEFPKEGPSILRIQQVVRGDSAAYFCASSPRSGGGETQYFGPGTRLLVL.

This clone appeared once. The V gene is TRBV9, the J gene TRBJ2-1, with TRBD2 matching over 13 bases. This CDR3 is 16 amino acids long. The junction had 6 bases not matched to a gene; V was cut back by 3 bases and J by 6 bases. Germline V gene lookup returns CDR1 SGDLS and CDR2 YYNGEE. The CDR3 here is CASSGGTSGEFNEQFF. The CDR3 coding sequence is TGTGCCAGCAGCGGGGGGACTAGCGGGGAGTTCAATGAGCAGTTCTTC.

The rearrangement joins TRBV6-6 to TRBJ2-7; D call uncertain. Deletions cut 8 bases from V and 4 bases from J, with 18 bases between. Per the germline V gene, CDR1 is MNHNY and CDR2 is SVGAGI (reference sequence). This CDR3 is built from 14 residues. CDR3 sequence (DNA): TGTGCCAGCTCGGCCGCTAGTCCCCTTTACGAGCAGTACTTC. Encoded protein: CASSAASPLYEQYF.

This clone was recorded a few times. The chain carries TRBV19 and TRBJ1-5; D is uncertain. Per germline, CDR1 LNHDA and CDR2 SQIVND (reference sequence). The V and J ends lost 2 bases and 4 bases respectively, with 12 bases between them. This CDR3 contains 15 residues. CDR3 residues: CASSIPYGTNQPQHF. The DNA of the CDR3 is TGTGCCAGTAGTATACCCTACGGTACGAATCAGCCCCAGCATTTT.

The chain has TRBV7-9 and TRBJ2-3, with 9 nucleotides matching TRBD1. The germline gives CDR1 SEHNR, CDR2 FQNEAQ (reference sequence). V dropped 9 bases and J dropped 5; count of bases not matched to a gene: 9. This CDR3 has 14 residues. The CDR3 loop reads CASAPGQGLDTQYF. The DNA for the CDR3 is TGTGCCAGTGCACCGGGACAGGGTTTAGATACGCAGTATTTT.

CDR3 region: CATSDYPGYYGYTF. The CDR3 DNA is TGTGCCACCAGTGATTATCCAGGGTATTATGGCTACACCTTC. This chain links TRBV24-1 with TRBJ1-2, with D possibly being TRBD1 (5 bases). The CDR3 spans 14 residues. V was pared by 2 bases and J by 5 bases, with 11 bases between. CDR1 KGHDR and CDR2 SFDVKD come from the germline V gene.

CDR3 DNA sequence: TGTGCCAGTAGTATAGATGGCACGACTGAAGCTTTCTTT. This translates into CASSIDGTTEAFF. This chain uses TRBV19 with TRBJ1-1, with D uncertain. From germline, CDR1 is LNHDA and CDR2 SQIVND (reference sequence). Trimming took 0 bases from V and 5 from J, leaving 7 bases between them. This CDR3 comprises 13 residues.

This rearrangement joins TRBV28 to TRBJ1-2; a possible D gene is TRBD1 (6 bases). V gave up 8 bases and J gave up 2 bases, with 6 bases separating them. CDR1 MDHEN and CDR2 SYDVKM come from the germline V gene. The CDR3 totals 11 residues. CDR3 sequence: CASQGNYGYTF. The CDR3 nucleotides are TGTGCCAGCCAGGGGAACTATGGCTACACCTTC.

The CDR3 protein is CASSHNLAGQETQYF. The CDR3 nucleotides read TGTGCCAGCAGCCATAATTTAGCGGGGCAAGAGACCCAGTACTTC. The chain recombines TRBV3-1 (or the pseudogene TRBV3-2) with TRBJ2-5, with 8 nucleotides matching TRBD2. The CDR3 has 15 amino acids. Germline trimming cut 3 bases from V and 2 bases from J; bases unmatched to any gene: 5. Germline V gives CDR1 LGHDT, CDR2 YNNKEL (reference sequence).

The chain employs TRBV28 and TRBJ2-7; no reliable D call. Trimming removed 5 bases at V and 0 bases at J, with 11 bases between. The germline gives CDR1 MDHEN, CDR2 SYDVKM. This CDR3 is built from 14 residues. In nucleotides, the CDR3 is TGTGCCAGCAGTCGAACCAGGTCCTCCTACGAGCAGTACTTC. It is translated as CASSRTRSSYEQYF.

The gene calls are TRBV5-1 and TRBJ2-3; 8 bases fit TRBD2. Trimming took 0 bases from V and 5 from J; bases not matched to a gene: 17. CDR1 and CDR2 (germline): SGHRS, YFSETQ. This CDR3 comprises 19 residues. The CDR3 DNA is TGCGCCAGCAGCTTGGCGCACGGAGGGAGGGCGGGAGGAGGAGATACGCAGTATTTT. Translated: CASSLAHGGRAGGGDTQYF.

For the CDR3, the DNA is TGCGCCAGCAGCCCATCCAAGACAGTCTCCTACGAGCAGTACTTC. Amino acid sequence: CASSPSKTVSYEQYF. This chain joins TRBV5-1 and TRBJ2-7; maybe TRBD1 (5 bases). V was clipped by 4 bases and J by 0 bases, with 14 bases between them. This CDR3 has 15 amino acids. The germline V gene encodes CDR1 SGHRS and CDR2 YFSETQ. The variable domain in full, with the rest retrieved from reference TRBV5-1 and TRBJ2-7, is KAGVTQTPRYLIKTRGQQVTLSCSPISGHRSVSWYQQTPGQGLQFLFEYFSETQRNKGNFPGRFSGRQFSNSRSEMNVSTLELGDSALYLCASSPSKTVSYEQYFGPGTRLTVT.

The V and J genes are TRBV11-3 and TRBJ2-2; the D gene is possibly TRBD2 (5 bases). CDR1 and CDR2 from the germline V gene are SGHNT and YENEEA. V lost 5 bases and J lost 2, with 9 bases in between. This CDR3 has 14 residues. The CDR3 DNA reads TGTGCCAGCAGCGGAGGACCCAACACCGGGGAGCTGTTTTTT. Translation gives CASSGGPNTGELFF.

The rearrangement uses TRBV7-3 and TRBJ2-1; TRBD2 aligns across 13 bases. The junction had 8 bases not matched to a gene; V was cut back by 5 bases and J by 10 bases. There are 15 residues in the CDR3. Germline V gives CDR1 SGHTA, CDR2 FQGTGA. The CDR3 DNA sequence: TGTGCCAGCAGCCAGACTAGCGGGAGGTTAGGGGAGCAGTTCTTC. Translation gives CASSQTSGRLGEQFF.

V usage is TRBV11-3 and J usage is TRBJ2-1; 11 bases are shared with TRBD1. The CDR3 is 16 amino acids. The V and J ends lost 5 bases and 6 bases, in that order; junction bases with no gene match: 9. Germline V gives CDR1 SGHNT, CDR2 YENEEA. CDR3 sequence (DNA): TGTGCCAGCAGCCCTTCTCCCGGGACAGGGGGCAATGAGCAGTTCTTC. Translation: CASSPSPGTGGNEQFF.

The chain carries TRBV5-1 and TRBJ2-3, with TRBD1 matching 8 bases. Per the germline V gene, CDR1 is SGHRS and CDR2 is YFSETQ. The length of the CDR3 is 15 residues. V trimming: 4 bases; J trimming: 0 bases; junction bases outside the gene matches: 4. As DNA, the CDR3 is TGCGCCAGCAGCACACAGGGGGTCAGCACAGATACGCAGTATTTT. Residues: CASSTQGVSTDTQYF. Together with reference TRBV5-1 and TRBJ2-3, the CDR3 gives the full variable domain: KAGVTQTPRYLIKTRGQQVTLSCSPISGHRSVSWYQQTPGQGLQFLFEYFSETQRNKGNFPGRFSGRQFSNSRSEMNVSTLELGDSALYLCASSTQGVSTDTQYFGPGTRLTVL.

The gene calls are TRBV7-2 and TRBJ1-2, with D uncertain. Trimming left V 3 bases short and J 4 bases short, with 12 bases between. This CDR3 has 14 amino acids. From germline, CDR1 is SGHTA and CDR2 FQGNSA. The CDR3 sequence: CASSFPGSSYGYTF. The DNA of the CDR3 is TGTGCCAGCAGCTTTCCGGGATCCAGCTATGGCTACACCTTC. The complete variable domain, with remaining parts taken from reference TRBV7-2 and TRBJ1-2, reads GAGVSQSPSNKVTEKGKDVELRCDPISGHTALYWYRQSLGQGLEFLIYFQGNSAPDKSGLPSDRFSAERTGGSVSTLTIQRTQQEDSAVYLCASSFPGSSYGYTFGSGTRLTVV.

V usage is TRBV9 and J usage is TRBJ2-7; TRBD2 aligns across 13 bases. V was clipped by 3 bases and J by 4 bases; unmatched bases: 7. The CDR3 sequence is 16 residues long. From germline, CDR1 is SGDLS and CDR2 YYNGEE. The CDR3 nucleotides are TGTGCCAGCAGCGCCCAGGGACTAGCGGGGATTTACGAGCAGTACTTC. This codes for CASSAQGLAGIYEQYF.

The chain combines TRBV5-1 with TRBJ2-1; 8 nucleotides line up with TRBD1. J was trimmed by 10 bases and V by 4 bases; bases with no gene match: 7. The length of the CDR3 is 13 residues. Germline CDR1 and CDR2: SGHRS and YFSETQ. The CDR3 is CASSTRTGLEQFF. Here the CDR3 DNA reads TGCGCCAGCAGCACCCGGACAGGGCTCGAGCAGTTCTTC.

The V gene is TRBV10-1, the J gene TRBJ1-5; 7 bases map to TRBD1. This CDR3 is 13 amino acids long. Germline assignment: CDR1 WNHNN and CDR2 SYGVQD (reference sequence). The J segment lost 3 bases and the V segment lost 8 bases, leaving 4 bases of the junction unmatched. In DNA form, the CDR3 reads TGCGCCAGCGCGACAGGGATCAATCAGCCCCAGCATTTT. The encoded protein is CASATGINQPQHF.

This clone was seen just once. J is TRBJ1-2 and V is TRBV2; 7 bases agree with TRBD1. This CDR3 is 16 amino acids long. With V trimmed by 5 bases and J by 7 bases, 16 bases remained unmatched. CDR1 is SNHLY, CDR2 FYNNEI, per germline. CDR3 nucleotide sequence: TGTGCCAGCAGTAGGGACAGAGGGGTGAGGCCTATTGGCTACACCTTC. Its protein product is CASSRDRGVRPIGYTF.

V is TRBV19 and J is TRBJ1-2, with 8 nucleotides matching TRBD1. The CDR3 is 15 residues long. V was clipped by 5 bases and J by 4 bases; unmatched bases: 9. CDR1 and CDR2 (germline): LNHDA, SQIVND (reference sequence). CDR3 sequence reads: CASSPGQGRAYGYTF. As DNA, the CDR3 is TGTGCCAGTAGTCCTGGACAGGGAAGGGCCTATGGCTACACCTTC.

This clone is labeled as medium-sized (0.01 to 0.1%). CDR3 DNA: TGCGCCAGCAGCTTGGTTGGACAGGGGACAGATACGCAGTATTTT. This encodes CASSLVGQGTDTQYF. This chain joins TRBV5-1 and TRBJ2-3, with 9 bases fitting TRBD1. There are 15 residues in the CDR3. Losses at the gene ends were 0 bases for V and 3 bases for J; bases not matched to a gene: 2. In germline, CDR1 is SGHRS, CDR2 YFSETQ.

This chain links TRBV2 with TRBJ1-5; 9 bases are shared with TRBD1. J was trimmed by 2 bases and V by 4 bases; bases with no gene match: 3. The germline CDR1 and CDR2 sequences are SNHLY and FYNNEI. CDR3 length equals 15 residues. This CDR3 is CASSVRTGGNQPQHF. The CDR3 DNA is TGTGCCAGCAGTGTACGGACAGGGGGCAATCAGCCCCAGCATTTT.

The chain carries TRBV24-1 and TRBJ2-1, with TRBD2 matching over 8 bases. The CDR3 runs 16 residues. Germline trimming cut 7 bases from V and 2 bases from J; bases unmatched to any gene: 9. Germline V gene lookup returns CDR1 KGHDR and CDR2 SFDVKD. In DNA, the CDR3 is TGTGCCACCAGGGGGACCGACGGGGGGGCCTACAATGAGCAGTTCTTC. Translated: CATRGTDGGAYNEQFF.

The chain joins TRBV30 to TRBJ2-2; possibly TRBD2 for D (5 bases). CDR3 length equals 14 residues. V gave up 4 bases and J gave up 1 base, with 10 bases separating them. Germline V gives CDR1 GTSNPN, CDR2 SVGIG (reference sequence). The CDR3 DNA reads TGTGCCTGGAACACCGGGATGAACACCGGGGAGCTGTTTTTT. Encoded protein: CAWNTGMNTGELFF.

The V and J genes are TRBV9 and TRBJ2-5, with a possible D match to TRBD1 (6 bases). There are 15 residues in the CDR3. Germline V lookup: CDR1 SGDLS, CDR2 YYNGEE. V was clipped by 3 bases and J by 5 bases, with 17 bases between them. The CDR3 spells CASSGQGSSGETQYF. The DNA for the CDR3 is TGTGCCAGCAGCGGTCAGGGGTCCTCCGGGGAGACCCAGTACTTC.

This chain links TRBV30 with TRBJ2-7; perhaps TRBD2 as D (6 bases). Germline CDR1 is GTSNPN and CDR2 is SVGIG (reference sequence). Trimming removed 1 base at V and 6 bases at J, with 10 bases between. This CDR3 is built from 12 residues. The CDR3 protein is CAWSGGGIEQYF. Here the CDR3 DNA reads TGTGCCTGGAGTGGTGGGGGGATCGAGCAGTACTTC. Variable domain in full (rest from reference TRBV30 and TRBJ2-7): SQTIHQWPATLVQPVGSPLSLECTVEGTSNPNLYWYRQAAGRGLQLLFYSVGIGQISSEVPQNLSASRPQDRQFILSSKKLLLSDSGFYLCAWSGGGIEQYFGPGTRLTVT.

The chain couples TRBV27 to TRBJ1-1; the match to TRBD1 covers 11 bases. The germline gives CDR1 MNHEY, CDR2 SMNVEV (reference sequence). V was pared by 6 bases and J by 3 bases, with 9 bases of the junction left unmatched. The CDR3 runs to 16 residues. This CDR3 reads CASRIMDRGRDTEAFF. The CDR3 nucleotides are TGTGCCAGCAGAATAATGGACAGGGGGCGTGACACTGAAGCTTTCTTT.

The chain employs TRBV5-1 and TRBJ2-5; 12 nucleotides align to TRBD2. The CDR3 length is 17 residues. J was trimmed by 5 bases and V by 0 bases; bases with no gene match: 8. Germline V CDR1 and CDR2: SGHRS, YFSETQ. The CDR3 coding sequence is TGCGCCAGCAGCTTGGGGAAGACTAGCGGGAGTTGGGAGACCCAGTACTTC. Protein: CASSLGKTSGSWETQYF.